A selection of T cell receptor beta chains follows, all from one sample in a study of blood T cells in healthy people across ages. TCRdb reanalysed the 5' RACE reads using MiXCR and keeps one entry per CDR3 protein. The table records about 1,800,000 distinct CDR3 sequences, roughly 30% of them present only once. Sequenced input: blood. The receptor set was obtained from a woman between 25 and 40 years old in good health. Both conserved end residues are part of each CDR3.

CDR3 length	V gene	J gene	CDR3 protein
16	TRBV5-1	TRBJ2-3	CASTPGASRGRSTQYF
15	TRBV7-3	TRBJ1-1	CASSLSGSPITEAFF
15	TRBV10-3	TRBJ1-1	CAISDRGQANTEAFF
16	TRBV20-1	TRBJ2-1	CSAPGTSGTSSNEQFF
16	TRBV5-5	.	CAGSPRRSDPSYEQYF
13	TRBV11-2	TRBJ2-1	CASSLSWDNEQFF
14	TRBV7-2	TRBJ2-3	CASSLARAADTQYF
13	TRBV28	TRBJ1-2	CASSFESGNGYTF
15	TRBV29-1	TRBJ2-7	CSVEDLRGLPYEQYF
13	TRBV6-5	TRBJ2-3	CASSSWSTDTQYF
16	TRBV6-4	TRBJ2-6	CASSGGTRSGANVLTF
15	TRBV5-1	TRBJ1-2	CASSPTGQTHYGYTF
12	TRBV29-1	TRBJ2-1	CSVVRHDNEQFF
12	TRBV20-1	TRBJ2-4	CSASVGGNIQYF
15	TRBV12-3/TRBV12-4	TRBJ1-1	CASSPEGQLNTEAFF
16	TRBV4-2	TRBJ2-2	CASSQGGRAGAGELFF
13	TRBV12-3/TRBV12-4	TRBJ1-5	CASTPNSNQPQHF
15	TRBV20-1	TRBJ1-5	CSALEGGGRYQPQHF
14	TRBV10-3	TRBJ2-6	CAIMSGSGANVLTF
15	TRBV6-5	TRBJ2-5	CASSPPWGTKETQYF
16	TRBV7-9	TRBJ2-1	CASSPQAGEGYNEQFF